The clone carrying this T cell receptor (beta chain) was seen ten or more times. As yet, its antigen is unknown. The data were taken from a study of T cells in Graves' hyperthyroidism and ophthalmopathy. Study-wide points: From stable hyperthyroidism, ophthalmopathy was set apart by a 13 V-J model. Most clonotypes expanded in the thyroid (above 0.001) were also present in blood.

Per germline, CDR1 MDHEN and CDR2 SYDVKM. V was trimmed by 9 bases and J by 2 bases, leaving 14 bases between them. This CDR3 contains 13 residues. What was amplified from RNA transcripts were TCR beta CDR3 regions. TCR CDR3 underwent first-round RT-PCR with the HTBI primer set. In TCRdb, the multiplex PCR reads were re-called with MiXCR into one record per CDR3 protein. Among some 250,000 distinct CDR3 sequences listed, approximately 14% were seen once. Participants, patients aged 18 to 65, had newly diagnosed hyperthyroidism with a duration under 2 months. Fresh 10 ml peripheral blood yielded PBMCs. The chain uses TRBV28 and TRBJ2-7; no clear D gene. This receptor was taken from a woman in her thirties or forties with Graves' hyperthyroidism that later progressed to Graves' ophthalmopathy. The sequenced material came from blood. For the CDR3, the DNA is TGTGCCAGTCGACTCGGGCCGACCTACGAGCAGTACTTC. Its translation is CASRLGPTYEQYF.